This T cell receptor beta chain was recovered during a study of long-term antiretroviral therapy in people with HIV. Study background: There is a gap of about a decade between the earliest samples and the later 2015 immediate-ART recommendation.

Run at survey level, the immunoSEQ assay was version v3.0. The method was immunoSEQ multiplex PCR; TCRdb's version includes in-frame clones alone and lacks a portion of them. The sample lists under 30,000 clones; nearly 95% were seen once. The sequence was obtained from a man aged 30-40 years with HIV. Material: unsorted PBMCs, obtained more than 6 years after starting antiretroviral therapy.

CDR3 region: CASSLDFGSNQPQHF. The CDR3 DNA follows: TGTGCCAGCAGCTTAGATTTCGGTAGCAATCAGCCCCAGCATTTT. This chain joins TRBV11-2 and TRBJ1-5, with D hard to call. V was trimmed by 0 bases and J by 0 bases, leaving 6 bases between them. CDR1 and CDR2 from the germline V gene are SGHAT and FQNNGV. This CDR3 is 15 amino acids long.